Listed here are 32 T cell receptor beta chains from one sample, sequenced in a study of vaccination and CD4 T cells after COVID-19 (dated by TCRdb to the early 2020s). The antigens these receptors bind are not known. The sample's treatment or condition label, in plain terms: approximately 10-day PBMC culture with coronavirus spike peptide pools or control peptides (ViraFEST assay). Library preparation used PCR. Sequencing used an Illumina iSeq 100. DNA from cultured CD4+ T cells underwent TCR sequencing with the Oncomine TCR Beta short-read assay at the Johns Hopkins FTIC core. The raw public reads went through TCRdb reprocessing: fastp at Q25, MiXCR clone calling, in-frame beta chains kept. Identical CDR3 proteins give one entry, which carries the most common genes and DNA. The sample table records around 18,000 distinct CDR3 sequences; more than 30% of these occur just once. The top ten clones comprise 20% to 25% of the sample.

The specimen was CD4+ T cells from blood, cultured in vitro, collected before SARS-CoV-2 vaccination. The receptors shown here come from a human donor who received a COVID-19 vaccine.

The rearrangement joins TRBV5-8 to TRBJ1-2; TRBD1 is a possible D gene (5 bases). V was cut by 4 bases and J by 4 bases, with 14 bases left in between. The CDR3 has 14 residues. Germline lookup yields CDR1 SGHTS and CDR2 YDEGEE. The CDR3 sequence is CASSGTLRAYGYTF. The CDR3 DNA follows: TGTGCCAGCAGCGGGACGCTCAGGGCCTATGGCTACACCTTC.

The chain combines TRBV25-1 with TRBJ1-2; perhaps TRBD1 as D (5 bases). The ends were cut back, 4 bases at V and 0 bases at J, with 6 bases in the middle. This CDR3 contains 13 residues. From germline, CDR1 is MGHDK and CDR2 SYGVNS. The CDR3 protein is CASSVTANYGYTF. The CDR3 DNA sequence: TGTGCCAGCAGTGTGACAGCTAACTATGGCTACACCTTC.

This sequence joins TRBV7-2 and TRBJ1-1; D is unresolved. The CDR3 has 15 amino acids. V lost 7 bases to trimming and J lost 0 bases, with 15 bases between them. Germline CDR1 and CDR2: SGHTA and FQGNSA. The CDR3 DNA reads TGTGCCAGCACGGTCGCCGGCAACTTGAACACTGAAGCTTTCTTT. It encodes CASTVAGNLNTEAFF. Filled out from reference TRBV7-2 and TRBJ1-1, the complete variable domain reads GAGVSQSPSNKVTEKGKDVELRCDPISGHTALYWYRQSLGQGLEFLIYFQGNSAPDKSGLPSDRFSAERTGGSVSTLTIQRTQQEDSAVYLCASTVAGNLNTEAFFGQGTRLTVV.

This clonotype was seen a handful of times. V is TRBV6-1 and J is TRBJ1-2, with D unresolved. Trimming cost V 2 bases and J 2 bases, with 6 bases left between them. CDR3 length equals 13 residues. The germline V gene encodes CDR1 MNHNS and CDR2 SASEGT. The CDR3 coding sequence is TGTGCCAGCAGTGAATTGGGAAACTATGGCTACACCTTC. Translating gives CASSELGNYGYTF.

This clonotype has more than one count but fewer than ten. The V gene is TRBV10-3, the J gene TRBJ1-2; D perhaps matches TRBD1 (5 bases). The V and J ends lost 5 bases and 4 bases respectively, with 17 bases between them. Per the germline V gene, CDR1 is ENHRY and CDR2 is SYGVKD. This CDR3 spans 15 amino acids. DNA of the CDR3: TGTGCCATCAGTAAAGACGCCGGGACGTCCTATGGCTACACCTTC. Encoded protein: CAISKDAGTSYGYTF.

The chain carries TRBV27 and TRBJ1-5, with 9 bases identical to TRBD1. The CDR3 extends over 15 amino acids. Germline V gene sequence: CDR1 MNHEY, CDR2 SMNVEV (reference sequence). Losses at the gene ends were 6 bases for V and 2 bases for J; bases not matched to a gene: 5. CDR3 bases: TGTGCCAGCAGATTCACAGGGGGCGGCAATCAGCCCCAGCATTTT. As protein: CASRFTGGGNQPQHF.

This clonotype was seen a few times. This chain joins TRBV7-8 and TRBJ1-6; D perhaps matches TRBD1 (5 bases). Per the germline V gene, CDR1 is SGHVS and CDR2 is FQNEAQ. The CDR3 has 13 residues. Trimming pared 4 bases from V and 15 bases from J, leaving 16 bases between. DNA for the CDR3: TGTGCCAGCAGCTCCGAAGCCAGGGAGCGCCTCCACTTT. It codes for CASSSEARERLHF.

This clonotype showed up just a few times. J is TRBJ2-7 and V is TRBV7-9; D is unresolved. Between the trimmed V and J ends, which lost 3 bases and 0 bases, there was a span of 6 bases. Germline V gives CDR1 SEHNR, CDR2 FQNEAQ (reference sequence). This CDR3 is 13 amino acids long. CDR3 nucleotide sequence: TGTGCCAGCAGCTTGGGGAACTCCTACGAGCAGTACTTC. Translating gives CASSLGNSYEQYF.

This chain links TRBV20-1 with TRBJ2-3; 8 nucleotides line up with TRBD2. V gave up 6 bases and J gave up 0 bases; unmatched junction bases: 5. Germline CDR1 reads DFQATT; CDR2 reads SNEGSKA (reference sequence). The CDR3 totals 14 residues. The CDR3 sequence is CSALAALSTDTQYF. Written as DNA, the CDR3 is TGCAGTGCACTAGCGGCCTTAAGCACAGATACGCAGTATTTT.

The chain combines TRBV20-1 with TRBJ2-1, with a possible D match to TRBD2 (6 bases). Trimming left V 0 bases short and J 2 bases short, with 11 bases between. The CDR3 covers 15 residues. Per the germline V gene, CDR1 is DFQATT and CDR2 is SNEGSKA (reference sequence). CDR3 nucleotide sequence: TGCAGTGCTAGAGACTGGCGGGGCCCCTACAATGAGCAGTTCTTC. Translation: CSARDWRGPYNEQFF.

The sample holds one count of this clonotype. The chain has TRBV20-1 and TRBJ2-5; 12 bases map to TRBD2. Germline CDR1 is DFQATT and CDR2 is SNEGSKA (reference sequence). Trimming cost V 6 bases and J 5 bases; bases outside gene matches: 10. The CDR3 runs to 15 residues. As DNA, the CDR3 is TGCAGTGCCGGCGGACTAGCGGGGAACGGCGAGACCCAGTACTTC. Protein product: CSAGGLAGNGETQYF.

This clonotype was observed a handful of times. The chain recombines TRBV6-5 with TRBJ1-3, with D possibly matching TRBD1 (5 bases). There are 15 residues in the CDR3. The germline V and J ends were trimmed by 4 bases and 2 bases, with 12 bases remaining between them. CDR1 is MNHEY, CDR2 SVGAGI, per germline. The CDR3 bases are TGTGCCAGCAGTTCCCCAGGAGGGGCTGGAAACACCATATATTTT. Encoded protein: CASSSPGGAGNTIYF.

The gene calls are TRBV30 and TRBJ2-3; 9 bases map to TRBD2. The V and J ends lost 4 bases and 0 bases, in that order; junction bases with no gene match: 5. The length of the CDR3 is 15 residues. Germline V gives CDR1 GTSNPN, CDR2 SVGIG (reference sequence). The CDR3 bases are TGTGCCTGGATTTCTAGCGGGGTTAGCACAGATACGCAGTATTTT. Translated, it gives CAWISSGVSTDTQYF.

The chain recombines TRBV24-1 with TRBJ1-5, with D uncertain. Germline V gene lookup returns CDR1 KGHDR and CDR2 SFDVKD. V was trimmed by 1 base and J by 7 bases, leaving 7 bases between them. The CDR3 consists of 13 residues. CDR3 loop: CATSDFGVQPQHF. CDR3 coding DNA: TGTGCCACCAGTGATTTCGGTGTCCAGCCCCAGCATTTT.

V is TRBV27 and J is TRBJ2-3; D not certain. Germline CDR1 MNHEY, CDR2 SMNVEV (reference sequence). V lost 3 bases and J 2 bases, leaving 15 bases between the germline ends. The CDR3 has 16 residues. CDR3 bases: TGTGCCAGCAGTTTGATTGGGCAGTCACTCACAGATACGCAGTATTTT. It specifies CASSLIGQSLTDTQYF.

This clonotype was recorded a few times. The gene calls are TRBV25-1 and TRBJ1-2; D uncertain. Germline loops: CDR1 MGHDK, CDR2 SYGVNS. V lost 0 bases and J 4 bases, leaving 6 bases between the germline ends. CDR3 size: 13 residues. The CDR3 DNA reads TGTGCCAGCAGTGAATACGCCAGCTATGGCTACACCTTC. Amino acid sequence: CASSEYASYGYTF.

The gene calls are TRBV12-3 or TRBV12-4 and TRBJ2-2; possible D gene TRBD1, 5 bases. The germline V and J ends were trimmed by 2 bases and 1 base, with 14 bases remaining between them. CDR3 length: 17 residues. The CDR3 sequence: CASSLPQGSVNTGELFF. The CDR3 coding sequence is TGTGCCAGCAGTTTACCCCAGGGTTCCGTGAACACCGGGGAGCTGTTTTTT.

This clonotype was picked up a small number of times. The chain joins TRBV5-1 to TRBJ2-7, with a tentative D call TRBD1 (6 bases). Germline V gene sequence: CDR1 SGHRS, CDR2 YFSETQ. CDR3 size: 17 residues. V was cut by 1 base and J by 1 base, with 18 bases left in between. In nucleotides, the CDR3 is TGCGCCAGCAGCTTGAGCAGGGGCGGTCGGGTTTCCTACGAGCAGTACTTC. Translated, it gives CASSLSRGGRVSYEQYF.

This sequence joins TRBV15 and TRBJ1-5; D remains unclear. Trimming cost V 5 bases and J 6 bases, with 17 bases left between them. The CDR3 sequence is 15 residues long. CDR1 is LNHNV and CDR2 is YYDKDF in the germline V gene (reference sequence). DNA of the CDR3: TGTGCCACCAGCTACCTAGGATGGGAGGTTCAGCCCCAGCATTTT. It is translated as CATSYLGWEVQPQHF.

The sample holds a few counts of this clonotype. The chain links TRBV19 to TRBJ1-1; D perhaps matches TRBD1 (6 bases). V shed 7 bases and J shed 3 bases, with 18 bases lying between them. In germline, CDR1 is LNHDA, CDR2 SQIVND (reference sequence). The CDR3 contains 15 residues. CDR3 protein: CASKSGGQGHTEAFF. The CDR3 region has the DNA TGTGCCAGTAAGTCTGGGGGCCAGGGGCACACTGAAGCTTTCTTT. Drawing the rest from reference TRBV19 and TRBJ1-1, the complete variable domain is DGGITQSPKYLFRKEGQNVTLSCEQNLNHDAMYWYRQDPGQGLRLIYYSQIVNDFQKGDIAEGYSVSREKKESFPLTVTSAQKNPTAFYLCASKSGGQGHTEAFFGQGTRLTVV.

This rearrangement joins TRBV20-1 to TRBJ1-5; a weak D match, TRBD1 (6 bases). This CDR3 is built from 14 residues. The V end lost 4 bases, the J end lost 7 bases, and 17 bases lay between the germline ends. Germline V gene data show CDR1 as DFQATT and CDR2 as SNEGSKA (reference sequence). The CDR3 protein is CSAIPGGWGQPQHF. As DNA, the CDR3 is TGCAGTGCTATCCCTGGGGGCTGGGGGCAGCCCCAGCATTTT.

This chain uses TRBV19 with TRBJ1-6; no definite D call. The germline V gene encodes CDR1 LNHDA and CDR2 SQIVND (reference sequence). Trimming took off 0 bases at V and 10 bases at J, with 13 bases between the two ends. The CDR3 totals 15 residues. CDR3 amino acids: CASSIDPGSVSPLHF. The CDR3 DNA sequence: TGTGCCAGTAGTATAGATCCGGGGAGTGTATCACCCCTCCACTTT.

DNA for the CDR3: TGTGCCAGCAGTCGGACAGGGGGCGGCCTCAATCAGCCCCAGCATTTT. Residues: CASSRTGGGLNQPQHF. The rearrangement joins TRBV12-3 or TRBV12-4 to TRBJ1-5, with 11 nucleotides matching TRBD1. J was trimmed by 3 bases and V by 5 bases; bases with no gene match: 6. CDR3 size: 16 residues.

The chain links TRBV12-3 or TRBV12-4 to TRBJ1-1, with 7 bases fitting TRBD1. The CDR3 extends over 14 amino acids. Unmatched junction bases numbered 8, after V lost 5 bases and J lost 5 bases. The CDR3 loop is CASSRFRGRTEAFF. DNA of the CDR3: TGTGCCAGCAGTCGTTTCAGGGGGAGGACTGAAGCTTTCTTT.

This clonotype came up a few times. The CDR3 is CSAPSTGGGYYGYTF. The CDR3 DNA sequence: TGCAGTGCTCCATCCACAGGGGGCGGGTACTATGGCTACACCTTC. The V gene is TRBV20-1, the J gene TRBJ1-2; 9 positions match TRBD1. The CDR3 is 15 residues long. The junction had 10 bases not matched to a gene; V was cut back by 5 bases and J by 3 bases. Germline values: CDR1 DFQATT, CDR2 SNEGSKA (reference sequence).

This clonotype showed up just a few times. The chain carries TRBV20-1 and TRBJ1-1; D is possibly TRBD1 (5 bases). Deletions cut 3 bases from V and 8 bases from J, with 16 bases between. The V gene's germline CDR1 is DFQATT and CDR2 SNEGSKA (reference sequence). The CDR3 contains 13 residues. The CDR3 DNA reads TGCAGTGCTAGCGGGTTTTGGAGGGGAGAAGCTTTCTTT. This codes for CSASGFWRGEAFF.

This clonotype was counted once. The gene calls are TRBV2 and TRBJ2-2, with 8 bases identical to TRBD1. The V gene end was trimmed by 4 bases and the J gene end by 5 bases; junction bases not matched to a gene: 12. This CDR3 has 17 residues. CDR1 is SNHLY, CDR2 FYNNEI, per germline. CDR3 protein: CASSAATGGRRTGELFF. As DNA, the CDR3 is TGTGCCAGCAGTGCCGCCACAGGGGGTCGACGGACCGGGGAGCTGTTTTTT.

The sample holds a few counts of this clonotype. The chain carries TRBV15 and TRBJ2-2; D is perhaps TRBD1 (5 bases). Germline CDR1 reads LNHNV; CDR2 reads YYDKDF (reference sequence). Between the trimmed V and J ends, which lost 0 bases and 3 bases, there was a span of 8 bases. The CDR3 has 15 amino acids. CDR3 DNA: TGTGCCACCAGCAGAGATAGGGGATACACCGGGGAGCTGTTTTTT. Encoded protein: CATSRDRGYTGELFF.

The rearrangement links TRBV4-2 to TRBJ1-4, with no clear D. The CDR3 totals 12 residues. The V gene lost 3 bases and the J gene lost 3 bases, with 2 bases spanning the gap. The V gene's germline CDR1 is LGHNA and CDR2 YNFKEQ. The CDR3 is CASSHANEKLFF. The CDR3 nucleotides read TGTGCCAGCAGCCACGCTAATGAAAAACTGTTTTTT.

This clonotype was seen a few times. The chain combines TRBV4-2 with TRBJ2-7; 7 bases map to TRBD2. J gave up 1 base and V 0 bases, and 6 bases lay outside the gene matches. This CDR3 is built from 16 residues. Germline-derived CDR1 and CDR2 are LGHNA and YNFKEQ. CDR3 amino acids: CASSQDKAGTSYEQYF. For the CDR3, the DNA is TGTGCCAGCAGCCAAGATAAAGCGGGAACTTCCTACGAGCAGTACTTC.

CDR3 in DNA: TGTGCCAGCAGCCAGCGACAGGGGCGTACGCAGTATTTT. Translation: CASSQRQGRTQYF. This chain connects TRBV7-8 to TRBJ2-3; 8 positions match TRBD1. This CDR3 is built from 13 residues. V lost 5 bases to trimming and J lost 8 bases; unmatched junction nucleotides: 6. CDR1 SGHVS and CDR2 FQNEAQ come from the germline V gene.

This clonotype has more than one count but fewer than ten. V gene TRBV20-1 combines with J gene TRBJ1-5; TRBD1 aligns across 8 bases. J lost 1 base, V lost 5 bases, and 4 bases had no gene match. The CDR3 extends over 14 amino acids. Germline V lookup: CDR1 DFQATT, CDR2 SNEGSKA (reference sequence). The CDR3 coding sequence is TGCAGTGCTGCACAGGGGGGGAGCAATCAGCCCCAGCATTTT. This codes for CSAAQGGSNQPQHF.